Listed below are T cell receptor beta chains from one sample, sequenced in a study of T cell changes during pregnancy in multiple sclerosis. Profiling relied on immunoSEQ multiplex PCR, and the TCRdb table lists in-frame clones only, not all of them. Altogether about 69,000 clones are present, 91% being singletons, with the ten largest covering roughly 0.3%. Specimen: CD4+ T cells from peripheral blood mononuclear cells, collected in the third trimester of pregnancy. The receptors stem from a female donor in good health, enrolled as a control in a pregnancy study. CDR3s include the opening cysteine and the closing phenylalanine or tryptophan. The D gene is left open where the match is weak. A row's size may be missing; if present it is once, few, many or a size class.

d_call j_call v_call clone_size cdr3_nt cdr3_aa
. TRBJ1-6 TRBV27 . TGTGCCAGCAGTTTATCAACAGGAAGCTCCTATAATTCACCCCTCCACTTT CASSLSTGSSYNSPLHF
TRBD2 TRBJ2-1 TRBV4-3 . TGCGCCAGCAGCCAAGAAGGGCGGGGGGGTCTCGATGAGCAGTTCTTC CASSQEGRGGLDEQFF
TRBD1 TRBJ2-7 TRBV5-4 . TGTGCCAGCAGATCGACAGGGGGGCACGAGCAGTACTTC CASRSTGGHEQYF
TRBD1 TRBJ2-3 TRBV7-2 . TGTGCCAGCAGCCCCCGACAGGGGTTCGTCACAGATACGCAGTATTTT CASSPRQGFVTDTQYF
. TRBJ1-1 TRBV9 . TGTGCCAGCAGCTATGGCCCCGAGAACACTGAAGCTTTCTTT CASSYGPENTEAFF
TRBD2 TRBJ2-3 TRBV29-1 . TGCAGCGTAAGCGCGGCCGGGGGGGCAGCAGATACGCAGTATTTT CSVSAAGGAADTQYF
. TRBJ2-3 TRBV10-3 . TGTGCCATCCGCTCCGAACAGGGCACAGATACGCAGTATTTT CAIRSEQGTDTQYF
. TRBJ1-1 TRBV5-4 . TGTGCCAGCAGCTTCTTGAACACTGAAGCTTTCTTT CASSFLNTEAFF
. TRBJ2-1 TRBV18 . TGTGCCAGCGGACCGCGCCGGGACACCCTTCCCAATGAGCAGTTCTTC CASGPRRDTLPNEQFF
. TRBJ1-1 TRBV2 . TGTGCCAGCAGTGACCGAGGGCCTGAAGCTTTCTTT CASSDRGPEAFF
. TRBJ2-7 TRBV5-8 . TGTGCCAGCAGCTTTGCGAAATACTACGAGCAGTACTTC CASSFAKYYEQYF
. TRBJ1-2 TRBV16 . TGTGCCAGCAGCCAATGGCAGGGCCAGGGCTACACCTTC CASSQWQGQGYTF
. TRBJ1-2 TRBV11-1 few TGTGCCAGCAGCTTCCCGGGTCGTAAATCCACCTTC CASSFPGRKSTF
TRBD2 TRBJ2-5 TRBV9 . TGTGCCAGCAGCGTAGCGTCAAGCGGGGGGCTACAGACCCAGTACTTC CASSVASSGGLQTQYF
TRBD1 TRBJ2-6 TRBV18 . TGTGCCAGCTCACCCGGAGGGACAGGGACTCCTGGGGCCAACGTCCTGACTTTC CASSPGGTGTPGANVLTF
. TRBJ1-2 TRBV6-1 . TGTGCCAGCAGTGCTGGGCCCGCACCGAACTATGGCTACACCTTC CASSAGPAPNYGYTF
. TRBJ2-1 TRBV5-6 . TGTGCCAGCAGCTTGTCCAGGGGCAATGAGCAGTTCTTC CASSLSRGNEQFF
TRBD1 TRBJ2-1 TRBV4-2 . TGTGCCAGCAGCCATAATCAGGGGGACATGGTGAATGAGCAGTTCTTC CASSHNQGDMVNEQFF
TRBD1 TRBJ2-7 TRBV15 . TGTGCCACCAGCAGAGATGATGGGACAGGGGGGTTCTACGAGCAGTACTTC CATSRDDGTGGFYEQYF
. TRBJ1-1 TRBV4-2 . TGTGCCAGCAGCCGAAGGGGATTGGACACTGAAGCTTTCTTT CASSRRGLDTEAFF
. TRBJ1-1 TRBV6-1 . TGTGCCAGCAAACCGGAGATGATGAACACTGAAGCTTTCTTT CASKPEMMNTEAFF
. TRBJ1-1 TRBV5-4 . TGTGCCAGCAGCTTGGGAACCCAGGGGCTTGTAAACACTGAAGCTTTCTTT CASSLGTQGLVNTEAFF
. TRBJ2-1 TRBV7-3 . TGTGCCAGCAGCCTCGTGTCTAGCGCATACAATGAGCAGTTCTTC CASSLVSSAYNEQFF
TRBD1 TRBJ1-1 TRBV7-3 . TGTGCCAGCAGCCCAGGGGGCGACCTGAACACTGAAGCTTTCTTT CASSPGGDLNTEAFF
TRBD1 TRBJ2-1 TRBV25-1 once TGTGCCAGCAGTGCCTGGGACAGGGGTTCTGGAAATGAGCAGTTCTTC CASSAWDRGSGNEQFF
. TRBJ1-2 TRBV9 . TGTGCCAGCAGCGTAGAGTCCGGCTATGGCTACACCTTC CASSVESGYGYTF
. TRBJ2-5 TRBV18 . TGTGCCAGCTCACAGGAGAGGGAGACCCAGTACTTC CASSQERETQYF
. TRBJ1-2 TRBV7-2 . TGTGCCAGCAGCCTACGGTACAGGGCGCCATATGGCTACACCTTC CASSLRYRAPYGYTF